This TCR beta chain was profiled in a study of identical twins' blood T cells. Both ends of each TCR cDNA library bore sample-specific barcodes. TCRdb processed the 5' RACE reads anew with MiXCR; each CDR3 protein has one entry. The sample carries fewer than 450,000 distinct CDR3 sequences, under 30% recorded once. Germline V gives CDR1 SGHAT, CDR2 FQNNGV. The V end lost 2 bases, the J end lost 0 bases, and 14 bases lay between the germline ends. The CDR3 runs to 17 residues. Material: PBMCs. This clonotype originated in a woman aged 18 to 55 in good health. V and J are TRBV11-2 and TRBJ1-3, with D possibly matching TRBD1 (5 bases). This CDR3 is CASSLFLQGYSGNTIYF. Written as DNA, the CDR3 is TGTGCCAGCAGCTTATTTTTGCAGGGATACTCTGGAAACACCATATATTTT.